The clone carrying this T cell receptor beta chain showed up just a few times. Its specificity is unknown. Only in-frame clones appear in the TCRdb table, and some are missing; sequencing was by immunoSEQ multiplex PCR. This sample carries 95,000 to 150,000 clones, approximately 90% of them seen once, and the ten largest clones take around 3.3%. This sample was taken from a study of T cell responses to AZD1222 COVID-19 vaccine. General observations from the study: Increased Spike-specific TCR breadth and depth were observed after two AZD1222 doses.

CDR1 SNHLY and CDR2 FYNNEI come from the germline V gene. The CDR3 covers 14 residues. V lost 7 bases to trimming and J lost 2 bases, with 13 bases between them. Source: peripheral blood, taken on day 0 of AZD1222 vaccination. The gene calls are TRBV2 and TRBJ2-3, with D perhaps matching TRBD2 (6 bases). This clonotype originated in an adult in good health. CDR3 region: CASTPRGFTDTQYF. The CDR3 region has the DNA TGTGCCAGCACCCCCCGGGGGTTCACAGATACGCAGTATTTT.